A single sample is the source of the 20 T cell receptor beta chains below, sequenced in a study of T cells in pancreatic ductal adenocarcinoma. Selected pancreatic ductal adenocarcinoma patients had undergone surgery without neoadjuvant therapy. The repertoire was sequenced with immunoSEQ multiplex PCR; TCRdb's copy has only in-frame clones and lacks some. Here the sample spans about 100,000 clones, 90% to 95% being singletons. The material sequenced was PBMCs. The receptor source for this set is a human donor with pancreatic ductal adenocarcinoma.

This sequence joins TRBV29-1 and TRBJ2-1, with TRBD2 matching over 7 bases. Trimming cost V 1 base and J 4 bases; bases outside gene matches: 7. Germline V gene data show CDR1 as SQVTM and CDR2 as ANQGSEA. The CDR3 has 15 residues. The CDR3 loop reads CSVEGLAAKYNEQFF. The CDR3 bases are TGCAGCGTTGAAGGACTAGCAGCGAAATACAATGAGCAGTTCTTC.

This clone has only a few counts. The rearrangement joins TRBV7-8 to TRBJ1-2; no reliable D call. Germline V lookup: CDR1 SGHVS, CDR2 FQNEAQ. The CDR3 is 13 amino acids. V was trimmed by 5 bases and J by 5 bases, leaving 12 bases between them. This chain's CDR3 is CASSVRHLYGYTF. The DNA of the CDR3 is TGTGCCAGCAGCGTGAGACACCTTTATGGCTACACCTTC.

V gene TRBV5-1 combines with J gene TRBJ2-3, with 7 bases identical to TRBD2. The CDR3 is made up of 14 amino acids. V dropped 4 bases and J dropped 3; count of bases not matched to a gene: 5. Germline CDR1 and CDR2: SGHRS and YFSETQ. The CDR3 DNA follows: TGCGCCAGCAGCATGGGCGGGGGTACAGATACGCAGTATTTT. It encodes CASSMGGGTDTQYF.

CDR3 residues: CAWSVLGAGYGYTF. CDR3 nucleotide sequence: TGTGCCTGGAGTGTCCTGGGGGCTGGGTATGGCTACACCTTC. V is TRBV30 and J is TRBJ1-2; the D gene is possibly TRBD1 (6 bases). The CDR3 has 14 residues. CDR1 and CDR2 (germline): GTSNPN, SVGIG (reference sequence). Trimming took off 0 bases at V and 5 bases at J, with 13 bases between the two ends.

The chain has TRBV2 and TRBJ1-4; D is undetermined. V shed 7 bases and J shed 8 bases, with 14 bases lying between them. Per germline, CDR1 SNHLY and CDR2 FYNNEI. The CDR3 has 13 residues. The CDR3: CASKRSGEEKLFF. As DNA, the CDR3 is TGTGCCAGCAAGAGGTCCGGCGAAGAAAAACTGTTTTTT.

This chain links TRBV9 with TRBJ2-3; 14 nucleotides line up with TRBD2. V lost 3 bases to trimming and J lost 5 bases; unmatched junction nucleotides: 11. The CDR3 spans 18 residues. Germline V CDR1 and CDR2: SGDLS, YYNGEE. The CDR3, as DNA: TGTGCCAGCAGCGGCCGGACTAGCGGGAGGAAGGGGGTAGATACGCAGTATTTT. Protein product: CASSGRTSGRKGVDTQYF.

This chain joins TRBV20-1 and TRBJ2-5; no clear D. The V gene's germline CDR1 is DFQATT and CDR2 SNEGSKA (reference sequence). This CDR3 contains 11 residues. V shed 7 bases and J shed 2 bases, with 8 bases lying between them. This CDR3 reads CSVVKQETQYF. CDR3 DNA sequence: TGCAGTGTTGTCAAACAAGAGACCCAGTACTTC.

The V gene is TRBV18, the J gene TRBJ1-1, with D possibly TRBD1 on 5 matching bases. Trimming pared 6 bases from V and 6 bases from J, leaving 14 bases between. Germline V gene lookup returns CDR1 KGHSH and CDR2 LQKENI. This CDR3 contains 13 residues. CDR3 protein: CASSQGVLAEAFF. CDR3 DNA: TGTGCCAGCTCCCAAGGGGTTTTAGCTGAAGCTTTCTTT. Full variable domain (outside the CDR3, taken from reference TRBV18 and TRBJ1-1): NAGVMQNPRHLVRRRGQEARLRCSPMKGHSHVYWYRQLPEEGLKFMVYLQKENIIDESGMPKERFSAEFPKEGPSILRIQQVVRGDSAAYFCASSQGVLAEAFFGQGTRLTVV.

V usage is TRBV10-3 and J usage is TRBJ1-1; 9 bases line up with TRBD1. Germline V lookup: CDR1 ENHRY, CDR2 SYGVKD. The CDR3 consists of 13 residues. With 7 bases clipped from V and 5 bases from J, the junction kept 5 bases outside the gene matches. The CDR3 here is CAITGTGPTEAFF. The CDR3 DNA is TGTGCCATCACCGGGACAGGGCCGACTGAAGCTTTCTTT.

Only one count was recorded for this clone. The J gene is TRBJ2-5, the V gene TRBV18; TRBD2 aligns across 9 bases. From germline, CDR1 is KGHSH and CDR2 LQKENI. V lost 0 bases to trimming and J lost 5 bases; unmatched junction nucleotides: 7. This CDR3 spans 16 amino acids. For the CDR3, the DNA is TGTGCCAGCTCACCACCGGCGGGAGGGGTCGGCGAGACCCAGTACTTC. Protein: CASSPPAGGVGETQYF.

This clone was seen only once. The rearrangement links TRBV4-2 to TRBJ2-7; no clear D. The CDR3 runs 15 residues. Trimming removed 2 bases from V and 0 bases from J, with 11 bases in between. CDR1 LGHNA and CDR2 YNFKEQ come from the germline V gene. The CDR3 DNA reads TGTGCCAGCAGCCAATCGGCTAGGAGCTCCTACGAGCAGTACTTC. It encodes CASSQSARSSYEQYF.

The chain uses TRBV5-6 and TRBJ2-7; D gene ambiguous. The CDR3 length is 16 residues. V gave up 4 bases and J gave up 2 bases, with 19 bases separating them. From germline, CDR1 is SGHDT and CDR2 YYEEEE. The CDR3 sequence is CASSPLSTLPPYEQYF. CDR3 nucleotides: TGTGCCAGCAGCCCCCTCTCTACTCTCCCCCCCTACGAGCAGTACTTC.

The V call is TRBV29-1, the J call TRBJ2-3; TRBD2 matches 8 bases. CDR1 and CDR2 (germline): SQVTM, ANQGSEA. V shed 6 bases and J 6 bases; nucleotides not matched to a gene: 2. This CDR3 has 11 amino acids. In DNA form, the CDR3 reads TGCAGCGTAACGGGGGGGGATACGCAGTATTTT. Translated: CSVTGGDTQYF.

The chain joins TRBV9 to TRBJ2-2, with D possibly being TRBD2 (5 bases). V lost 4 bases and J lost 1, with 14 bases in between. Germline values: CDR1 SGDLS, CDR2 YYNGEE. This CDR3 region has 16 residues. In DNA, the CDR3 is TGTGCCAGCAGCCCGTTGAGTAGCGAGAACACCGGGGAGCTGTTTTTT. Translating gives CASSPLSSENTGELFF.

This clone was recorded once. The gene calls are TRBV7-9 and TRBJ2-7; D is ambiguous. Germline CDR1 reads SEHNR; CDR2 reads FQNEAQ (reference sequence). The CDR3 has 13 residues. The V end was cut by 2 bases, the J end by 2 bases, with 7 bases between. CDR3 nucleotides: TGTGCCAGCAGCTTAAACCGGGCCTACGAGCAGTACTTC. This encodes CASSLNRAYEQYF.

This clone was detected once. The germline gene is not matched at one end of the junction; a read error may be the cause. The chain is built from TRBV15 and TRBJ1-1; the D gene is possibly TRBD1 (5 bases). Germline CDR1 is LNHNV and CDR2 is YYDKDF (reference sequence). The CDR3 sequence is 12 residues long. The CDR3 here is CATSRAGGDVWF. The CDR3 DNA is TGTGCCACCAGCAGAGCGGGAGGGGACGTTTGGTTT.

The chain links TRBV10-3 to TRBJ1-5; D remains ambiguous. Germline CDR1 ENHRY, CDR2 SYGVKD. There are 14 residues in the CDR3. V shed 7 bases and J shed 6 bases, with 16 bases lying between them. As DNA, the CDR3 is TGTGCCATCATTTTACCAGGTCTGTCTCAGCCCCAGCATTTT. Its translation is CAIILPGLSQPQHF.

V gene TRBV2 combines with J gene TRBJ2-7; 8 bases align to TRBD2. Germline assignment: CDR1 SNHLY and CDR2 FYNNEI. This CDR3 contains 14 residues. With 2 bases clipped from V and 4 bases from J, the junction kept 4 bases outside the gene matches. In DNA, the CDR3 is TGTGCCAGCAGTGAACTAGCGGGCCTGTACGAGCAGTACTTC. Encoded protein: CASSELAGLYEQYF.

This sequence joins TRBV11-1 and TRBJ1-1; D is unresolved. Germline CDR1 and CDR2: SGHAT and FQDESV (reference sequence). Deletions cut 5 bases from V and 6 bases from J, with 10 bases between. The CDR3 sequence is 12 residues long. CDR3 protein: CASSLGLPEAFF. The CDR3 DNA reads TGTGCCAGCAGCCTTGGACTTCCTGAAGCTTTCTTT.

The gene calls are TRBV28 and TRBJ2-1; 10 nucleotides agree with TRBD2. V was pared by 8 bases and J by 7 bases, with 11 bases of the junction left unmatched. The CDR3 has 15 amino acids. Per the germline V gene, CDR1 is MDHEN and CDR2 is SYDVKM. The DNA of the CDR3 is TGTGCCAGCGGCGGGGGACTAGCGCCATTAAATGAGCAGTTCTTC. Its translation: CASGGGLAPLNEQFF.